This TCR beta chain was identified during a study of spatial heterogeneity in lung cancer. The time point was: sample taken at primary tumor resection. Many counts were recorded for this clonotype. Its antigen is not known. This beta chain came through as a stray read in a library set up for alpha chains, and its size says little. Study-level points and caveats: Tumor mutation count correlated with how many alpha and beta TCRs expanded intratumorally.

Using its own MiXCR run on the 5' RACE reads, TCRdb lists one record per CDR3 protein. The sample includes around 18,000 distinct CDR3 sequences, approximately 5.6% of them seen just once. The sequence came from a female donor with early-stage non-small cell lung cancer. The material was lung tumor tissue, obtained at surgery.

DNA for the CDR3: TGTGCCAGCTCACCTTCAGGGGCGATTAATTCACCCCTCCACTTT. This sequence encodes CASSPSGAINSPLHF. The chain has TRBV18 and TRBJ1-6, with TRBD1 as a possible D gene (6 bases). This CDR3 has 15 amino acids. Trimming removed 3 bases at V and 6 bases at J, with 12 bases between. Germline V gene lookup returns CDR1 KGHSH and CDR2 LQKENI.